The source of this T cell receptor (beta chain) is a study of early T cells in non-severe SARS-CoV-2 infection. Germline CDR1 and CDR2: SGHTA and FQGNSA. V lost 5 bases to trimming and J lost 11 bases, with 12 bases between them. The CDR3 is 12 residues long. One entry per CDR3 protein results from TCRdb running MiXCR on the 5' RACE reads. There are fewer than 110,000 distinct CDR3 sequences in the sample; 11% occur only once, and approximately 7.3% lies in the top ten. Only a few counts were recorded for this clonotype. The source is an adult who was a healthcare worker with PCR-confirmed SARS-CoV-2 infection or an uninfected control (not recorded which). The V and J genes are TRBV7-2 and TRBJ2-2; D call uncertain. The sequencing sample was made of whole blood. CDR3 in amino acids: CASSLVRIELFF. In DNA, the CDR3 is TGTGCCAGCAGCCTAGTCAGGATAGAGCTGTTTTTT.